The 13 T cell receptor beta chains presented below share a single source sample, sequenced in a study of T-cell memory formation after mild COVID-19. MiXCR, applied by TCRdb to the 5' RACE reads, yields one record per CDR3 protein. The sample lists approximately 480,000 distinct CDR3 sequences; over 15% were seen once. Source material: PBMCs or a T cell subset sorted from them (not recorded which). These receptors all come from an adult woman who had mild COVID-19 (a few samples of this study predate the infection). Cell type and time point are not known.

There are many counts of this clonotype. The chain's CDR3 is CSANHRGPLPMNTEAFF. Written as DNA, the CDR3 is TGCAGTGCGAACCACAGGGGGCCACTTCCTATGAACACTGAAGCTTTCTTT. This sequence joins TRBV20-1 and TRBJ1-1; the match to TRBD1 covers 9 bases. Per the germline V gene, CDR1 is DFQATT and CDR2 is SNEGSKA (reference sequence). The CDR3 sequence is 17 residues long. V trimming: 6 bases; J trimming: 0 bases; junction bases outside the gene matches: 14.

The rearrangement links TRBV27 to TRBJ2-7, with D unresolved. There are 14 residues in the CDR3. V was trimmed by 5 bases and J by 0 bases, leaving 11 bases between them. Germline CDR1 is MNHEY and CDR2 is SMNVEV (reference sequence). CDR3 amino acids: CASSRFRSSYEQYF. CDR3 coding DNA: TGTGCCAGCAGTAGATTCCGGAGCTCCTACGAGCAGTACTTC.

The V and J genes are TRBV25-1 and TRBJ2-3; TRBD1 is a possible D gene (7 bases). The CDR3 totals 15 residues. V was trimmed by 4 bases and J by 3 bases, leaving 14 bases between them. The germline gives CDR1 MGHDK, CDR2 SYGVNS. The CDR3 is CASSVARGVTDTQYF. The CDR3 DNA follows: TGTGCCAGCAGTGTGGCCAGGGGGGTTACAGATACGCAGTATTTT.

The chain combines TRBV6-4 with TRBJ1-6; D uncertain. The ends were cut back, 3 bases at V and 7 bases at J, with 10 bases in the middle. This CDR3 spans 14 amino acids. CDR1 is MRHNA, CDR2 SNTAGT, per germline. The CDR3 region is CASSEWPGNSPLHF. CDR3 in DNA: TGTGCCAGCAGTGAGTGGCCCGGGAATTCACCCCTCCACTTT.

There are a few counts of this clonotype. The chain uses TRBV6-4 and TRBJ2-3, with no clear D. V lost 4 bases and J lost 5, with 4 bases in between. The CDR3 loop spans 11 amino acids. Germline V gene sequence: CDR1 MRHNA, CDR2 SNTAGT. CDR3 sequence: CASSGGDTQYF. The DNA for the CDR3 is TGTGCCAGCAGTGGGGGAGATACGCAGTATTTT.

The chain links TRBV3-1 to TRBJ2-3; D ambiguous. Trimming removed 4 bases from V and 2 bases from J, with 10 bases in between. This CDR3 is built from 14 residues. The germline V gene has CDR1 LGHDT and CDR2 YNNKEL (reference sequence). The CDR3 DNA reads TGTGCCAGCAGCCTCGTAAGGTACACAGATACGCAGTATTTT. Protein product: CASSLVRYTDTQYF.

This rearrangement joins TRBV15 to TRBJ1-6; TRBD1 agrees at 12 bases. CDR1 and CDR2 (germline): LNHNV, YYDKDF (reference sequence). J lost 10 bases, V lost 0 bases, and 4 bases had no gene match. This CDR3 comprises 16 residues. CDR3 DNA: TGTGCCACCAGCAGAGAGCCGGGACAGGGGGCCTCACCCCTCCACTTT. Translated, it gives CATSREPGQGASPLHF.

This clonotype was detected many times. The chain employs TRBV10-3 and TRBJ2-5; 11 bases are a match to TRBD2. The CDR3 loop spans 15 amino acids. The V gene end was trimmed by 5 bases and the J gene end by 2 bases; junction bases not matched to a gene: 4. The V gene's germline CDR1 is ENHRY and CDR2 SYGVKD. CDR3 bases: TGTGCCATCAGTTTAGCGGGAGGGTCACAAGAGACCCAGTACTTC. It is translated as CAISLAGGSQETQYF.

The rearrangement joins TRBV12-3 or TRBV12-4 to TRBJ2-7; maybe TRBD2 (5 bases). The germline V and J ends were trimmed by 6 bases and 7 bases, with 16 bases remaining between them. The CDR3 has 13 amino acids. In DNA form, the CDR3 reads TGTGCCAGCAGCCCATTCGGGGATATGGAGCAGTACTTC. Translation: CASSPFGDMEQYF.

The chain uses TRBV12-3 or TRBV12-4 and TRBJ2-2, with D perhaps assigned TRBD1 or TRBD2 (6 bases each). V lost 8 bases and J lost 5, with 12 bases in between. The CDR3 contains 13 residues. CDR3 sequence: CASGLGGTGELFF. The CDR3 region has the DNA TGTGCCAGCGGCCTAGGGGGGACCGGGGAGCTGTTTTTT.

In DNA form, the CDR3 reads TGCGCCAGCAGCCAAGTCGGACTAGCGGGGGTAGAGACCCAGTACTTC. It specifies CASSQVGLAGVETQYF. The chain has TRBV4-1 and TRBJ2-5, with 13 bases that match TRBD2. Germline-derived CDR1 and CDR2 are MGHRA and YSYEKL. CDR3 size: 16 residues. The V segment lost 1 base and the J segment 4 bases; nucleotides outside the gene matches: 3.

This chain connects TRBV5-1 to TRBJ2-3, with 11 bases fitting TRBD2. After removal of 0 bases from V and 2 bases from J, the junction contained 14 bases not matched to a gene. Per the germline V gene, CDR1 is SGHRS and CDR2 is YFSETQ. This CDR3 region has 20 residues. The CDR3 nucleotides read TGCGCCAGCAGCTTGGTTCCTAGCGGGAGGCCCCTCACAAACACAGATACGCAGTATTTT. Translated, it gives CASSLVPSGRPLTNTDTQYF.

The genes are TRBV30 and TRBJ1-1; D remains ambiguous. This CDR3 has 12 residues. The germline V gene has CDR1 GTSNPN and CDR2 SVGIG (reference sequence). Trimming took 2 bases from V and 3 from J, leaving 7 bases between them. CDR3 loop: CAWSPPYTEAFF. As DNA, the CDR3 is TGTGCCTGGAGTCCCCCCTACACTGAAGCTTTCTTT.